The rows below give T cell receptor beta chains drawn from one sample of a study of blood T cell repertoires in COVID-19. TCRdb keeps only in-frame clones here, not all; method: immunoSEQ multiplex PCR. The sample shows approximately 410,000 clones, around 86% of them seen only once. Sample: peripheral blood. The origin of the receptors is a woman aged 25 to 45 with active or convalescent COVID-19. Each CDR3 is given with its conserved first and last residue. D genes are given only for firm matches. Rows may omit the clone size; those that give it use once, few, many or a size class.

16,TRBV6-1,-,TRBJ2-2,-,CASSVIRGASTGELFF,TGTGCCAGCAGTGTAATACGGGGGGCATCAACCGGGGAGCTGTTTTTT
19,TRBV10-3,-,TRBJ2-3,TRBD2,CAISATGLAGTTSTDTQYF,TGTGCCATCAGTGCTACGGGACTAGCGGGGACCACTAGCACAGATACGCAGTATTTT
13,TRBV14,-,TRBJ1-2,-,CASSFGVRDGYTF,TGTGCCAGCAGCTTTGGCGTGAGGGATGGCTACACCTTC
13,TRBV7-2,-,TRBJ2-5,-,CASSLGYGRAQYF,TGTGCCAGCAGCTTGGGGTATGGGCGGGCCCAGTACTTC
13,TRBV5-5,once,TRBJ1-1,-,CASSAHRNTEAFF,TGTGCCAGCAGCGCGCACAGGAACACTGAAGCTTTCTTT
15,TRBV5-1,-,TRBJ2-3,TRBD1,CASSTRQGGTDTQYF,TGCGCCAGCAGCACCAGACAGGGAGGCACAGATACGCAGTATTTT
13,TRBV18,-,TRBJ1-1,-,CASSPTGGTEAFF,TGTGCCAGCTCACCAACGGGGGGCACTGAAGCTTTCTTT
16,TRBV5-1,-,TRBJ1-2,TRBD1,CASSLDSSKGAGGYTF,TGCGCCAGCAGCTTGGATTCGTCAAAGGGGGCGGGTGGCTACACCTTC
13,TRBV19,-,TRBJ2-7,-,CASSNRIQYEQYF,TGTGCCAGTAGTAACAGGATTCAGTACGAGCAGTACTTC
14,TRBV24-1,-,TRBJ1-2,TRBD1,CATSDPNRGYGYTF,TGTGCCACCAGTGATCCCAACAGGGGGTATGGCTACACCTTC
12,TRBV7-9,-,TRBJ1-1,-,CASSLARAEAFF,TGTGCCAGCAGCCTTGCACGGGCTGAAGCTTTCTTT
16,TRBV4-1,-,TRBJ1-4,TRBD1,CASSQDDRAVNEKLFF,TGCGCCAGCAGCCAAGATGACAGGGCAGTGAATGAAAAACTGTTTTTT
14,TRBV29-1,-,TRBJ1-1,-,CSVEEGAANTEAFF,TGCAGCGTTGAAGAAGGGGCCGCGAACACTGAAGCTTTCTTT
15,TRBV4-2,few,TRBJ1-6,-,CASSQEQYYNSPLHF,TGTGCCAGCAGCCAGGAACAGTATTATAATTCACCCCTCCACTTT
15,TRBV14,-,TRBJ2-1,TRBD2,CASSLSGDPDNEQFF,TGTGCCAGCAGTCTAAGCGGGGACCCGGACAATGAGCAGTTCTTC
15,TRBV2,-,TRBJ2-1,-,CASSEPRGANNEQFF,TGTGCCAGCAGTGAACCTCGGGGGGCTAACAATGAGCAGTTCTTC
16,TRBV7-9,few,TRBJ2-1,TRBD2,CASRESASGSYNEQFF,TGTGCCAGCAGAGAATCGGCTAGCGGGAGTTACAATGAGCAGTTCTTC
12,TRBV2,-,TRBJ2-7,-,CASSDSAYEQYF,TGTGCCAGCAGTGATTCGGCCTACGAGCAGTACTTC
18,TRBV3-1/TRBV3-2,-,TRBJ1-1,TRBD1,CASSHLIGTGGVNTEAFF,TGTGCCAGCAGTCATCTAATCGGGACAGGGGGCGTGAACACTGAAGCTTTCTTT
14,TRBV13,-,TRBJ2-6,-,CASRRTAGANVLTF,TGTGCCAGCAGACGGACTGCTGGGGCCAACGTCCTGACTTTC
13,TRBV10-3,-,TRBJ1-5,TRBD1,CAISEQGSQPQHF,TGTGCCATCAGCGAACAGGGGAGTCAGCCCCAGCATTTT
14,TRBV5-1,-,TRBJ1-1,-,CASSSGGANTEAFF,TGCGCCAGCAGCTCCGGGGGGGCGAACACTGAAGCTTTCTTT
14,TRBV5-1,once,TRBJ1-5,TRBD1,CASSPGTGSFPQHF,TGCGCCAGCAGCCCAGGGACAGGGTCTTTTCCCCAGCATTTT
15,TRBV5-1,-,TRBJ1-6,TRBD1,CASSLRTGTDSPLHF,TGCGCCAGCAGTTTACGGACAGGGACCGATTCACCCCTCCACTTT
15,TRBV4-1,-,TRBJ1-5,TRBD1,CASSQVQGGNQPQHF,TGCGCCAGCAGCCAAGTTCAGGGGGGCAATCAGCCCCAGCATTTT
15,TRBV5-1,-,TRBJ2-3,TRBD2,CASSSTGLATDTQYF,TGCGCCAGCAGCTCAACGGGACTAGCGACAGATACGCAGTATTTT
12,TRBV7-9,-,TRBJ2-1,-,CASSLLADEQFF,TGTGCCAGCAGCTTACTCGCGGATGAGCAGTTCTTC
14,TRBV13,-,TRBJ2-7,TRBD1,CASSRRDSFYEQYF,TGTGCCAGCAGTCGACGGGACAGCTTCTACGAGCAGTACTTC
16,TRBV10-3,-,TRBJ2-2,TRBD2,CAMSPTSGGNTGELFF,TGTGCCATGTCCCCGACTAGCGGGGGGAACACCGGGGAGCTGTTTTTT
12,TRBV14,-,TRBJ2-7,TRBD1,CASSQDRAEQYF,TGTGCCAGCAGCCAGGACAGGGCTGAGCAGTACTTC
13,TRBV13,-,TRBJ2-7,-,CASSSDGTYEQYF,TGTGCCAGCAGCTCGGACGGGACCTACGAGCAGTACTTC
15,TRBV7-9,-,TRBJ2-2,-,CASSPSPEGPGELFF,TGTGCCAGCAGCCCCTCCCCGGAGGGACCCGGGGAGCTGTTTTTT
15,TRBV6-5,-,TRBJ1-4,-,CASSTKGGYNEKLFF,TGTGCCAGCAGCACTAAGGGGGGGTATAATGAAAAACTGTTTTTT
15,TRBV7-6,-,TRBJ1-1,-,CASSPTEFMNTEAFF,TGTGCCAGCAGCCCTACAGAATTTATGAACACTGAAGCTTTCTTT
16,TRBV3-1/TRBV3-2,-,TRBJ1-2,-,CASSQGNEGVYYGYTF,TGTGCCAGCAGCCAAGGAAATGAGGGCGTCTACTATGGCTACACCTTC
15,TRBV9,once,TRBJ1-4,TRBD1,CASSVRTGGGEKLFF,TGTGCCAGCAGCGTAAGAACAGGGGGCGGTGAAAAACTGTTTTTT
17,TRBV3-1/TRBV3-2,-,TRBJ2-6,TRBD2,CASSHGDYNPGANVLTF,TGTGCCAGCAGCCATGGGGACTACAACCCTGGGGCCAACGTCCTGACTTTC
15,TRBV6-5,once,TRBJ1-2,TRBD1,CASSQTRTGGHGYTF,TGTGCCAGCAGTCAAACAAGAACAGGGGGACATGGCTACACCTTC
14,TRBV5-1,-,TRBJ1-1,TRBD1,CASSLVTGRDEAFF,TGCGCCAGCAGCTTGGTGACAGGGCGGGATGAAGCTTTCTTT
17,TRBV5-1,-,TRBJ2-3,TRBD2,CASSFTASGSGTDTQYF,TGCGCCAGCAGCTTTACGGCTAGCGGAAGCGGGACAGATACGCAGTATTTT
15,TRBV19,-,TRBJ1-6,TRBD1,CASKSAGQNNSPLHF,TGTGCCAGTAAGTCGGCGGGACAGAATAATTCACCCCTCCACTTT
13,TRBV18,once,TRBJ2-7,-,CASSPIDTHEQYF,TGTGCCAGCTCACCAATCGATACACACGAGCAGTACTTC
15,TRBV15,-,TRBJ2-2,TRBD2,CATSPSGGNTGELFF,TGTGCCACCAGCCCAAGCGGGGGGAACACCGGGGAGCTGTTTTTT
18,TRBV7-7,-,TRBJ1-6,-,CASGGRYTSFSYNSPLHF,TGTGCCAGCGGAGGGCGATACACCAGCTTCTCCTATAATTCACCCCTCCACTTT
15,TRBV2,few,TRBJ1-6,-,CASTKLQGLGSPLHF,TGTGCCAGCACCAAACTACAGGGTTTGGGTTCACCCCTCCACTTT